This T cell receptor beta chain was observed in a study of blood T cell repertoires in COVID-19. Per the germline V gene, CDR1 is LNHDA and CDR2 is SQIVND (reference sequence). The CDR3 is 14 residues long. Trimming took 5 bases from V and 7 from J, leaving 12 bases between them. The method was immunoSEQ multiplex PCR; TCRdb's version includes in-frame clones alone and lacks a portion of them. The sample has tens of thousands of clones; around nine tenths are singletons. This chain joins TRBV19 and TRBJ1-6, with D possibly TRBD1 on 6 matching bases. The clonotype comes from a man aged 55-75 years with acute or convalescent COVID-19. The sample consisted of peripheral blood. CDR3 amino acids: CASSVDSPNSPLHF. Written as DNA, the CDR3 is TGTGCCAGTAGTGTGGACAGCCCAAATTCACCCCTCCACTTT.